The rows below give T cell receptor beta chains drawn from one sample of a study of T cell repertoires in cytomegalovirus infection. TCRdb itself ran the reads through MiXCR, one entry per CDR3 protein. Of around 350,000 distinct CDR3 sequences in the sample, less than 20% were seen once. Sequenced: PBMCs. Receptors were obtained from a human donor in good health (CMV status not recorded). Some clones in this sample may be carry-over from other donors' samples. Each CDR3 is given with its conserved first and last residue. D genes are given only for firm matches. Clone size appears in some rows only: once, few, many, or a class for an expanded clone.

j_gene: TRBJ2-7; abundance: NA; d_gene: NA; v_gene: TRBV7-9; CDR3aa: CASSSPRGTFSGQYF; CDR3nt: TGTGCCAGCAGCTCCCCCCGGGGGACCTTTTCAGGGCAGTACTTC
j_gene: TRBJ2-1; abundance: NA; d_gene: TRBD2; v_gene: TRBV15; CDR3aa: CATLTTSGRPDEQFF; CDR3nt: TGTGCCACCTTGACGACTAGCGGGAGGCCCGATGAGCAGTTCTTC
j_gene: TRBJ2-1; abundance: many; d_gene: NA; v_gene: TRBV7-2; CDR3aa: CASSPIAASYNEQFF; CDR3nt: TGTGCCAGCAGCCCGATAGCGGCCTCCTACAATGAGCAGTTCTTC
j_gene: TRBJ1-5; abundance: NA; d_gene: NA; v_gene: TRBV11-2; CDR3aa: CASSTGGVGQPQHF; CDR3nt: TGTGCCAGCAGCACTGGGGGGGTTGGGCAGCCCCAGCATTTT
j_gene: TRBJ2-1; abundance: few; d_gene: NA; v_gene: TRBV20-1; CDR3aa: CSARDRGGSYYNEQFF; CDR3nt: TGCAGTGCTAGAGATCGGGGCGGCAGCTACTACAATGAGCAGTTCTTC
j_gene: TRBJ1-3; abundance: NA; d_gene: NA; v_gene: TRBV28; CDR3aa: CASSLVWGAFSGNTIYF; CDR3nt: TGTGCCAGCAGTTTGGTTTGGGGGGCATTCTCTGGAAACACCATATATTTT
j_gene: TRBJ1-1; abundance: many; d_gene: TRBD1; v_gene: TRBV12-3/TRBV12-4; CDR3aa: CASRKTGGGTEAFF; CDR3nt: TGTGCCAGCAGAAAGACAGGGGGGGGAACTGAAGCTTTCTTT
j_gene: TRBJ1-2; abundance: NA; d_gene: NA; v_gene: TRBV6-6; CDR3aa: CATTAGNGYTF; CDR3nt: TGTGCCACCACGGCAGGGAATGGCTACACCTTC
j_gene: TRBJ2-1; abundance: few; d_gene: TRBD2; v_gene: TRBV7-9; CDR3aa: CASSTRTSGRFNEQFF; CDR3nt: TGTGCCAGCAGCACCAGGACTAGCGGGAGGTTCAATGAGCAGTTCTTC
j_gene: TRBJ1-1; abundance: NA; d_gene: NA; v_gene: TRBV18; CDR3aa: CASSGGLAGDNTEAFF; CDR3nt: TGTGCCAGCTCAGGCGGGTTGGCAGGGGACAACACTGAAGCTTTCTTT
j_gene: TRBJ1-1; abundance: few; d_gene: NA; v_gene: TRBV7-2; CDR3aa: CASSLGKVSLLRTEAFF; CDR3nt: TGTGCCAGCAGCCTAGGTAAGGTGTCCCTACTTCGGACTGAAGCTTTCTTT
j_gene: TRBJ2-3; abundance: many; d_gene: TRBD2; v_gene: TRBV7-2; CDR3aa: CASSTRTSGSFTDTQYF; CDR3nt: TGTGCCAGCAGCACACGGACTAGCGGGAGCTTCACAGATACGCAGTATTTT
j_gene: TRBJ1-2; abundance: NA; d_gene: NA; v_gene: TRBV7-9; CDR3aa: CASSLQTDGYTF; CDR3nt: TGTGCCAGCAGCTTACAGACGGATGGCTACACCTTC
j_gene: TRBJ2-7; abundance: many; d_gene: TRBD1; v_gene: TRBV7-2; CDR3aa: CASSLVWTGNDEQYF; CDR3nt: TGTGCCAGCAGCTTAGTCTGGACAGGGAACGACGAGCAGTACTTC
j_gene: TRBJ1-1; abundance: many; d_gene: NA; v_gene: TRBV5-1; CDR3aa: CASSLGGWSTEAFF; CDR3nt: TGCGCCAGCAGCTTGGGGGGCTGGAGCACTGAAGCTTTCTTT
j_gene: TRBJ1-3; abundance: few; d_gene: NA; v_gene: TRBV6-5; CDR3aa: CASSFLGSGNTIYF; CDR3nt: TGTGCCAGCAGTTTTCTTGGATCTGGAAACACCATATATTTT